Listed here are 22 T cell receptor beta chains from one sample, sequenced in a study of blood T cell repertoires in COVID-19. Assay used: immunoSEQ multiplex PCR; TCRdb lists only in-frame clones, some missing. The sample carries some 26,000 clones, roughly 90% recorded once. Sequenced input: peripheral blood. The receptors were sampled from a human donor in a cohort sampled during active COVID-19.

The chain is built from TRBV29-1 and TRBJ1-2; 7 bases are a match to TRBD1. The V and J ends lost 7 bases and 5 bases, in that order; junction bases with no gene match: 10. Per the germline V gene, CDR1 is SQVTM and CDR2 is ANQGSEA. This CDR3 region has 13 residues. The CDR3 nucleotides are TGCAGCGCCTACCTCACCAGGGGGTATGGCTACACCTTC. Its protein is CSAYLTRGYGYTF.

The rearrangement uses TRBV12-3 or TRBV12-4 and TRBJ2-5; D not certain. V was trimmed by 3 bases and J by 5 bases, leaving 7 bases between them. The CDR3 has 12 residues. The CDR3 nucleotides are TGTGCCAGCAGTTTGGGCAGGGAGACCCAGTACTTC. It encodes CASSLGRETQYF.

J is TRBJ2-5 and V is TRBV5-4; 9 bases line up with TRBD1. This CDR3 region has 14 residues. Losses at the gene ends were 0 bases for V and 5 bases for J; bases not matched to a gene: 2. CDR1 SGHNT and CDR2 YYREEE come from the germline V gene (reference sequence). CDR3 amino acids: CASSLDRGRETQYF. The DNA of the CDR3 is TGTGCCAGCAGCTTGGACAGGGGGCGGGAGACCCAGTACTTC.

Turning to this clone: The junction differs from germline at one of its ends, possibly a read error. This chain connects TRBV12-3 or TRBV12-4 to TRBJ2-3; possibly TRBD1 for D (5 bases). This CDR3 region has 13 residues. For the CDR3, the DNA is TGTGCCGGCAGTCCCCGAGCAGGGGATACGCAGTATTTT. This sequence encodes CAGSPRAGDTQYF.

This rearrangement joins TRBV6-6 to TRBJ2-5; maybe TRBD2 (6 bases). This CDR3 spans 9 amino acids. Trimming took off 8 bases at V and 10 bases at J, with 8 bases between the two ends. CDR1 is MNHNY, CDR2 SVGAGI, per germline (reference sequence). The CDR3 nucleotides read TGTGCCAGCGGCGGGGACCAGTACTTC. Its protein product is CASGGDQYF.

The genes are TRBV11-2 and TRBJ2-1; 9 bases align to TRBD1. The germline V gene encodes CDR1 SGHAT and CDR2 FQNNGV. There are 15 residues in the CDR3. The ends lost 5 bases at V and 7 bases at J; junction bases unmatched: 9. Here the CDR3 DNA reads TGTGCCAGCAGCCTTCCGGGACAGGGAAGGAATGAGCAGTTCTTC. Residues: CASSLPGQGRNEQFF.

Written as DNA, the CDR3 is TGCGCCAGCAGCCAAGATAGACACACAGATACGCAGTATTTT. Its translation is CASSQDRHTDTQYF. The chain is built from TRBV4-3 and TRBJ2-3; D call uncertain. The V end was cut by 0 bases, the J end by 2 bases, with 6 bases between. This CDR3 spans 14 amino acids. Germline CDR1 and CDR2: LGHNA and YSLEER.

The chain couples TRBV4-1 to TRBJ2-3; 15 bases agree with TRBD2. The V gene's germline CDR1 is MGHRA and CDR2 YSYEKL. CDR3 length: 17 residues. The junction had 7 bases not matched to a gene; V was cut back by 5 bases and J by 4 bases. Here the CDR3 DNA reads TGCGCCAGCAGCTCCGGGACTAGCGGGGGGTGGTCAGATACGCAGTATTTT. Translating gives CASSSGTSGGWSDTQYF.

V usage is TRBV5-1 and J usage is TRBJ1-1; TRBD1 aligns across 10 bases. The CDR3 length is 17 residues. From germline, CDR1 is SGHRS and CDR2 YFSETQ. V dropped 4 bases and J dropped 1; count of bases not matched to a gene: 10. CDR3 DNA: TGCGCCAGCAGCGCTACTCCGGGACAGGGGAGGAACACTGAAGCTTTCTTT. The encoded protein is CASSATPGQGRNTEAFF.

The V call is TRBV19, the J call TRBJ1-6; a weak D match, TRBD1 (6 bases). This CDR3 comprises 14 residues. Germline V gives CDR1 LNHDA, CDR2 SQIVND (reference sequence). V gave up 7 bases and J gave up 10 bases, with 17 bases separating them. CDR3 DNA sequence: TGTGCCAGTACCCTGACAGGCACTGGCTCACCCCTCCACTTT. It specifies CASTLTGTGSPLHF.

V usage is TRBV5-6 and J usage is TRBJ2-7; 9 bases match TRBD1. The CDR3 spans 14 residues. CDR1 SGHDT and CDR2 YYEEEE come from the germline V gene. With 2 bases clipped from V and 3 bases from J, the junction kept 3 bases outside the gene matches. CDR3 nucleotides: TGTGCCAGCAGCTTAACAGGGGGCTACTACGAGCAGTACTTC. As protein: CASSLTGGYYEQYF.

This sequence joins TRBV7-2 and TRBJ2-3; TRBD1 might be the D (5 bases). The CDR3 is made up of 15 amino acids. Germline V gene sequence: CDR1 SGHTA, CDR2 FQGNSA. V was shortened by 1 base and J by 7 bases, with 15 bases between the two germline ends. For the CDR3, the DNA is TGTGCCAGCAGCTTAGAGATCCTCCTGGGGCATACGCAGTATTTT. Amino acid sequence: CASSLEILLGHTQYF. The full variable domain, completed using reference TRBV7-2 and TRBJ2-3, is GAGVSQSPSNKVTEKGKDVELRCDPISGHTALYWYRQSLGQGLEFLIYFQGNSAPDKSGLPSDRFSAERTGGSVSTLTIQRTQQEDSAVYLCASSLEILLGHTQYFGPGTRLTVL.

This chain links TRBV20-1 with TRBJ2-7; D is possibly TRBD1 (5 bases). Trimming pared 5 bases from V and 3 bases from J, leaving 8 bases between. The germline V gene has CDR1 DFQATT and CDR2 SNEGSKA (reference sequence). The CDR3 is 11 amino acids. For the CDR3, the DNA is TGCAGTGCTTACAGGAGCTACGAGCAGTACTTC. This encodes CSAYRSYEQYF.

The chain recombines TRBV9 with TRBJ1-3; D unclear. Germline-derived CDR1 and CDR2 are SGDLS and YYNGEE. V was pared by 3 bases and J by 4 bases, with 17 bases between. This CDR3 has 16 residues. In nucleotides, the CDR3 is TGTGCCAGCAGCGAGAGTGGTTTAATGGTCGGAAACACCATATATTTT. As protein: CASSESGLMVGNTIYF.

This chain uses TRBV2 with TRBJ1-3; 11 nucleotides line up with TRBD1. CDR1 and CDR2 (germline): SNHLY, FYNNEI. V trimming: 6 bases; J trimming: 5 bases; junction bases outside the gene matches: 9. CDR3 size: 16 residues. CDR3 in DNA: TGTGCCAGCAGGACCGGGACAGGGGGTAGGAGAAACACCATATATTTT. Its protein is CASRTGTGGRRNTIYF.

The chain has TRBV4-3 and TRBJ2-7; D unclear. Germline V gene data show CDR1 as LGHNA and CDR2 as YSLEER. The CDR3 sequence is 16 residues long. The ends were cut back, 3 bases at V and 0 bases at J, with 15 bases in the middle. The CDR3 sequence: CASSQYDSRSSYEQYF. The CDR3 DNA follows: TGCGCCAGCAGCCAGTACGACTCCCGCAGCTCCTACGAGCAGTACTTC.

This chain uses TRBV6-6 with TRBJ2-3; D uncertain. The V end was cut by 5 bases, the J end by 0 bases, with 12 bases between. The CDR3 runs to 15 residues. The V gene's germline CDR1 is MNHNY and CDR2 SVGAGI (reference sequence). CDR3 bases: TGTGCCAGCAGTAAAAATGGGCGTAGCACAGATACGCAGTATTTT. Translating gives CASSKNGRSTDTQYF.

This rearrangement joins TRBV28 to TRBJ1-1; 9 nucleotides agree with TRBD1. Germline V gene sequence: CDR1 MDHEN, CDR2 SYDVKM. Unmatched junction bases numbered 4, after V lost 5 bases and J lost 6 bases. This CDR3 comprises 13 residues. CDR3 amino acids: CASSTGGASEAFF. Written as DNA, the CDR3 is TGTGCCAGCAGTACAGGGGGCGCTTCTGAAGCTTTCTTT.

This chain links TRBV7-2 with TRBJ2-7; maybe TRBD1 (6 bases). The CDR3 contains 15 residues. Between the trimmed V and J ends, which lost 3 bases and 2 bases, there was a span of 14 bases. Germline V gene data show CDR1 as SGHTA and CDR2 as FQGNSA. The CDR3 protein is CASSLFTGQAYEQYF. CDR3 nucleotide sequence: TGTGCCAGCAGCTTGTTCACAGGGCAAGCCTACGAGCAGTACTTC.

The chain joins TRBV21-1 to TRBJ2-5; TRBD1 reflects the table's D call only, with no check against the DNA. TRBV21-1 is termed a pseudogene. CDR3 length: 15 residues. CDR3 in DNA: TGTGCCAGCACCCGAACGCAGACAGCCGGGGAGACCCAGTACTTC. Its translation: CASTRTQTAGETQYF.

This clone appeared a few times. The chain joins TRBV18 to TRBJ2-7; tentatively, D is TRBD2 (5 bases). CDR1 KGHSH and CDR2 LQKENI come from the germline V gene. The CDR3 consists of 15 residues. Trimming took off 1 base at V and 3 bases at J, with 13 bases between the two ends. DNA of the CDR3: TGTGCCAGCTCACCACTCGGGGAATTCAGCTACGAGCAGTACTTC. This gives the protein CASSPLGEFSYEQYF. Variable domain in full (rest from reference TRBV18 and TRBJ2-7): NAGVMQNPRHLVRRRGQEARLRCSPMKGHSHVYWYRQLPEEGLKFMVYLQKENIIDESGMPKERFSAEFPKEGPSILRIQQVVRGDSAAYFCASSPLGEFSYEQYFGPGTRLTVT.

The rearrangement uses TRBV4-3 and TRBJ1-3, with a possible D match to TRBD1 (5 bases). CDR1 and CDR2 from the germline V gene are LGHNA and YSLEER. Between the trimmed V and J ends, which lost 0 bases and 0 bases, there was a span of 12 bases. The CDR3 consists of 17 residues. The CDR3 spells CASSQDSTGFSGNTIYF. CDR3 in DNA: TGCGCCAGCAGCCAAGATTCTACAGGTTTCTCTGGAAACACCATATATTTT.